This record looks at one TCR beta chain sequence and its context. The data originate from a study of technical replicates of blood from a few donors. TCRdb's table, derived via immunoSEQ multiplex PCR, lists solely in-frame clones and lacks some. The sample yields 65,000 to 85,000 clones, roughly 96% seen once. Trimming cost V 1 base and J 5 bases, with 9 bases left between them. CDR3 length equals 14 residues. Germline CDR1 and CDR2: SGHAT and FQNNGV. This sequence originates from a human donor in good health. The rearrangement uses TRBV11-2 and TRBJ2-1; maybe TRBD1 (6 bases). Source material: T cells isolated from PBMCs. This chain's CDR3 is CASSLGRTDNEQFF. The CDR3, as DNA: TGTGCCAGCAGCTTAGGCAGGACAGACAATGAGCAGTTCTTC.